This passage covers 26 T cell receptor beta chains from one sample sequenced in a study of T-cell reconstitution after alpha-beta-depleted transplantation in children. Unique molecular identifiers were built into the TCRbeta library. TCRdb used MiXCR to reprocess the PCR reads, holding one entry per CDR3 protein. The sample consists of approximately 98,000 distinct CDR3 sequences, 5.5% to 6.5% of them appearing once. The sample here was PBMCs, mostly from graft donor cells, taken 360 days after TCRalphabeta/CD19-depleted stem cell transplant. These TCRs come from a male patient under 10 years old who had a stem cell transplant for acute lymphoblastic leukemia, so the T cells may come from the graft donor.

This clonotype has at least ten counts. The DNA of the CDR3 is TGCAGCGTTGGGGGTCGGTTTAGGGAGACCCAGTACTTC. Encoded protein: CSVGGRFRETQYF. The chain links TRBV29-1 to TRBJ2-5, with D hard to call. This CDR3 is built from 13 residues. The V end was cut by 4 bases, the J end by 5 bases, with 14 bases between. Per the germline V gene, CDR1 is SQVTM and CDR2 is ANQGSEA.

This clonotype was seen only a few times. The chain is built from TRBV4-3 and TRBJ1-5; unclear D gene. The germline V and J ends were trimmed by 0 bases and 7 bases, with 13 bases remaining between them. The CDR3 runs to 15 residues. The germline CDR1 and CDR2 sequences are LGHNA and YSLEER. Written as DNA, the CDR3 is TGCGCCAGCAGCCAAGACGGATGGGAGTTACAGCCCCAGCATTTT. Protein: CASSQDGWELQPQHF.

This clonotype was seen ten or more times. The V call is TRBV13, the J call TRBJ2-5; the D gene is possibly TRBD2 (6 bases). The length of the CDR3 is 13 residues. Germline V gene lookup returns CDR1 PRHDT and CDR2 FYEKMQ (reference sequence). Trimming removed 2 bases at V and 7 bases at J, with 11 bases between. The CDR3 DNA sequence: TGTGCCAGCAGCTTACATAGGAGGGGGACCCAGTACTTC. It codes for CASSLHRRGTQYF.

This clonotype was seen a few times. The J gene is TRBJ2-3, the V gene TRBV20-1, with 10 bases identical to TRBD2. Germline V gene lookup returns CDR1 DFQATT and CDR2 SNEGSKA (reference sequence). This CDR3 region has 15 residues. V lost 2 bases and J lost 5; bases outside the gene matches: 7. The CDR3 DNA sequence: TGCAGTGCTAGACGGCTAGCGGGAGCCTTAGATACGCAGTATTTT. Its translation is CSARRLAGALDTQYF.

CDR3 DNA: TGTGCCTGGACGCGGGACAGGGCGCGCGAGCAGTACTTC. Translated: CAWTRDRAREQYF. The chain uses TRBV30 and TRBJ2-7; 9 nucleotides agree with TRBD1. The V and J ends lost 4 bases and 6 bases, in that order; junction bases with no gene match: 7. This CDR3 comprises 13 residues. The germline CDR1 and CDR2 sequences are GTSNPN and SVGIG (reference sequence).

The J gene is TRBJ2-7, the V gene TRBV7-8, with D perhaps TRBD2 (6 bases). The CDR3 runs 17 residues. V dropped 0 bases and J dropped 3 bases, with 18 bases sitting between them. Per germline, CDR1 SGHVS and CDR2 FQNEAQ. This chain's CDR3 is CASSLAVGWTISYEQYF. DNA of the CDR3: TGTGCCAGCAGCTTAGCTGTGGGATGGACTATCAGCTACGAGCAGTACTTC.

The CDR3: CASSYGWQGYNEQFF. CDR3 DNA sequence: TGTGCCAGCAGTTATGGGTGGCAGGGCTACAATGAGCAGTTCTTC. The chain carries TRBV6-2 or TRBV6-3 and TRBJ2-1, with D possibly being TRBD1 (5 bases). CDR3 length: 15 residues. Per germline, CDR1 MNHEY and CDR2 SVGEGT. The V gene lost 3 bases and the J gene lost 3 bases, with 12 bases spanning the gap.

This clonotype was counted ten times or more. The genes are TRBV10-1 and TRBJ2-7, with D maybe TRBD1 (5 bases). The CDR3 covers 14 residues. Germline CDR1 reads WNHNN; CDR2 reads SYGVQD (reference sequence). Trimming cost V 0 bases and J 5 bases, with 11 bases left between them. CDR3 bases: TGCGCCAGCAGTGAGTCGGGCAGGGTGGACGAGCAGTACTTC. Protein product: CASSESGRVDEQYF.

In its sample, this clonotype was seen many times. The DNA for the CDR3 is TGTGCCAGCAGCCCCCGAAGTTATAGCAATCAGCCCCAGCATTTT. It yields the protein CASSPRSYSNQPQHF. The rearrangement links TRBV7-2 to TRBJ1-5; D gene uncertain. Germline values: CDR1 SGHTA, CDR2 FQGNSA. CDR3 length: 15 residues. V gave up 5 bases and J gave up 0 bases, with 11 bases separating them.

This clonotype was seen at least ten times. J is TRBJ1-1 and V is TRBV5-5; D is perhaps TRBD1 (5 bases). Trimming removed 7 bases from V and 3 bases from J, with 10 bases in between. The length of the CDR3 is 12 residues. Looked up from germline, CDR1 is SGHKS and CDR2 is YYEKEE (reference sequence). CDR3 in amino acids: CASPRVYTEAFF. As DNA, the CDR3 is TGTGCCAGCCCCAGGGTGTACACTGAAGCTTTCTTT.

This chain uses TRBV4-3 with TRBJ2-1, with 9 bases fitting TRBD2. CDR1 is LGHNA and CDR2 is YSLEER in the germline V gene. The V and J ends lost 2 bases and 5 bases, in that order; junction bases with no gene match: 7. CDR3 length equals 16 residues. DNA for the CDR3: TGCGCCAGCAGCCAAAGAGCGGGAGGATTCCACAATGAGCAGTTCTTC. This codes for CASSQRAGGFHNEQFF.

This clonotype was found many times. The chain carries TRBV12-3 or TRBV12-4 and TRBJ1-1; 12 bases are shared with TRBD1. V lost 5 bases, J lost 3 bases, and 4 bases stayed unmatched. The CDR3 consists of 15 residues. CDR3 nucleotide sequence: TGTGCCAGCAGTCCAGGGACAGGGGGCGACACTGAAGCTTTCTTT. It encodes CASSPGTGGDTEAFF.

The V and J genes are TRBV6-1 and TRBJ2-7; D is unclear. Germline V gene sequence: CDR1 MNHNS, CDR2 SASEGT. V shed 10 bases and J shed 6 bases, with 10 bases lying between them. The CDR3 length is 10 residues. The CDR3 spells CATAFGEQYF. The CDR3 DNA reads TGTGCCACCGCCTTTGGCGAGCAGTACTTC.

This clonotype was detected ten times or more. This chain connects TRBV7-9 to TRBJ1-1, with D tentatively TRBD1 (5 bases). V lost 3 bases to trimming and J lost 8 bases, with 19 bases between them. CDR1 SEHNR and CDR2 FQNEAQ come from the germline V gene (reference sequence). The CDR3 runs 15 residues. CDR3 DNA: TGTGCCAGCAGCTTGACCGGGACGGCCTCGGGAGAAGCTTTCTTT. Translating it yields CASSLTGTASGEAFF.

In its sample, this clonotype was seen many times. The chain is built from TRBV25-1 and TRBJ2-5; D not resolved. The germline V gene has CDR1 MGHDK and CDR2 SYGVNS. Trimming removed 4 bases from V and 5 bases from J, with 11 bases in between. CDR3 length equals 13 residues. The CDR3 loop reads CASSGSGKETQYF. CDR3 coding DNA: TGTGCCAGCAGTGGGAGTGGGAAGGAGACCCAGTACTTC. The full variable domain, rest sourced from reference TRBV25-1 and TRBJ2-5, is EADIYQTPRYLVIGTGKKITLECSQTMGHDKMYWYQQDPGMELHLIHYSYGVNSTEKGDLSSESTVSRIRTEHFPLTLESARPSHTSQYLCASSGSGKETQYFGPGTRLLVL.

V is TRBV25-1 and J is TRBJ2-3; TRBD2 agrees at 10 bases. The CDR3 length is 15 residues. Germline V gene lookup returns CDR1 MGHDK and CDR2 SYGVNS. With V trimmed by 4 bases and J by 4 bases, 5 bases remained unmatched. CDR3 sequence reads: CASSVSGGPADTQYF. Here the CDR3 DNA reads TGTGCCAGCAGTGTTAGCGGGGGGCCCGCAGATACGCAGTATTTT.

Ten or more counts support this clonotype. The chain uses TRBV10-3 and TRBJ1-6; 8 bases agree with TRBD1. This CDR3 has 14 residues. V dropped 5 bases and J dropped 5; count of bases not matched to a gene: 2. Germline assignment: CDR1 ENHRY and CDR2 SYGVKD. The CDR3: CAISPGQDNSPLHF. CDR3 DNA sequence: TGTGCCATCAGTCCGGGACAGGATAATTCACCCCTCCACTTT.

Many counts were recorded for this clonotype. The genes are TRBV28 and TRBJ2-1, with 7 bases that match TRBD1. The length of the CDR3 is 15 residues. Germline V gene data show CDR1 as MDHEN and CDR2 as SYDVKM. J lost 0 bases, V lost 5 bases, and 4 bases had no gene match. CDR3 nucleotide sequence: TGTGCCAGCAGTCTTCGGACAGGCTCCTACAATGAGCAGTTCTTC. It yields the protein CASSLRTGSYNEQFF.

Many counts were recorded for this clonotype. The CDR3 DNA is TGTGCCAGCCGGCGCAGGGGGCCCACTGAAGCTTTCTTT. This gives the protein CASRRRGPTEAFF. The chain employs TRBV27 and TRBJ1-1, with 8 bases identical to TRBD1. Germline loops: CDR1 MNHEY, CDR2 SMNVEV (reference sequence). The V segment lost 8 bases and the J segment 4 bases; nucleotides outside the gene matches: 6. CDR3 length equals 13 residues.

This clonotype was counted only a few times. The CDR3 loop reads CASSQSDLADEQFF. The CDR3 coding sequence is TGCGCCAGCAGCCAGTCAGACTTAGCCGATGAGCAGTTCTTC. The V call is TRBV4-3, the J call TRBJ2-1; D call uncertain. In germline, CDR1 is LGHNA, CDR2 YSLEER. The ends were cut back, 3 bases at V and 8 bases at J, with 14 bases in the middle. CDR3 length: 14 amino acids.

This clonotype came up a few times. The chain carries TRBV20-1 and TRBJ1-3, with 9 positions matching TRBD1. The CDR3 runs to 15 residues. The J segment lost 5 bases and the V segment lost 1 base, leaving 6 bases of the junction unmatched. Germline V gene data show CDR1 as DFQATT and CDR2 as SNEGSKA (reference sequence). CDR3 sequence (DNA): TGCAGTGCTAGAGTGGACAGGGGAAGAAGAAACACCATATATTTT. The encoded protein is CSARVDRGRRNTIYF.

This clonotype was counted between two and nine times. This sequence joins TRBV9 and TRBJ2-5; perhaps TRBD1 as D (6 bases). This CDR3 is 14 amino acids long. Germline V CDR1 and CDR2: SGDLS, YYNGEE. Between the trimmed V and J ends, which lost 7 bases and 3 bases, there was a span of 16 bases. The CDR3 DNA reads TGTGCCAGCGCCTGGGGAGACAGGAAAGAGACCCAGTACTTC. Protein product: CASAWGDRKETQYF.

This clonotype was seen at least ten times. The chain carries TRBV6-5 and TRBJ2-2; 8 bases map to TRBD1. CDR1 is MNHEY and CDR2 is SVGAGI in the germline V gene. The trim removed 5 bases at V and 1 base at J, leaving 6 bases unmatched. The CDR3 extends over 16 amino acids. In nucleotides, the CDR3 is TGTGCCAGCAGTCCCAGGGGGCTCTGGAACACCGGGGAGCTGTTTTTT. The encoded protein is CASSPRGLWNTGELFF.

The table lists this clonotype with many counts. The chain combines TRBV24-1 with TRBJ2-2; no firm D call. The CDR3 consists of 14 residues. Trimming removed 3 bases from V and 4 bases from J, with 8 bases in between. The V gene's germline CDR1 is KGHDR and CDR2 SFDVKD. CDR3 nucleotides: TGTGCCACCAGTGATGGTGGTCGCACCGGGGAGCTGTTTTTT. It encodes CATSDGGRTGELFF.

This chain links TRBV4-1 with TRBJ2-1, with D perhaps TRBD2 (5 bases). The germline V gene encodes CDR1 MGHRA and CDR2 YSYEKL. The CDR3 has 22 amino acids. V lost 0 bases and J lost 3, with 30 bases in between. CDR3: CASSQEAPLAGPWERDYNEQFF. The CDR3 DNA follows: TGCGCCAGCAGCCAAGAGGCCCCCTTGGCGGGCCCGTGGGAGAGGGACTACAATGAGCAGTTCTTC.

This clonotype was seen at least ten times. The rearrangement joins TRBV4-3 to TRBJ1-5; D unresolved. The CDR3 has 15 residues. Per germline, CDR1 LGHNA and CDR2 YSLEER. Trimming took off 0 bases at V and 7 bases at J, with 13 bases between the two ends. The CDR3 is CASSQDPSPAQPQHF. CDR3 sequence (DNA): TGCGCCAGCAGCCAAGACCCATCCCCAGCCCAGCCCCAGCATTTT.